The 7 T cell receptor beta chains reported below all come from one sample, sequenced in a study of early T cells in non-severe SARS-CoV-2 infection. TCRdb itself ran the 5' RACE reads through MiXCR, one entry per CDR3 protein. The table records about 79,000 distinct CDR3 sequences, about 12% of them present only once. Sequenced input: whole blood. Receptor source: an adult who was a healthcare worker with PCR-confirmed SARS-CoV-2 infection or an uninfected control (not recorded which).

The V and J genes are TRBV29-1 and TRBJ1-1, with D unresolved. Germline V lookup: CDR1 SQVTM, CDR2 ANQGSEA. With 5 bases removed from V and 7 bases from J, the gap between germline ends came to 8 bases. This CDR3 is 10 amino acids long. This CDR3 is CSVRQNEAFF. As DNA, the CDR3 is TGCAGCGTTCGGCAGAATGAAGCTTTCTTT.

The chain joins TRBV12-3 or TRBV12-4 to TRBJ1-2; maybe TRBD1 (5 bases). CDR3 length equals 14 residues. Trimming left V 4 bases short and J 1 base short, with 10 bases between. CDR3 sequence: CASSSPDSNYGYTF. The DNA of the CDR3 is TGTGCCAGCAGTTCTCCAGACAGTAACTATGGCTACACCTTC.

This clonotype has a handful of counts. This chain links TRBV2 with TRBJ1-4; TRBD1 agrees at 7 bases. The CDR3 spans 13 residues. V lost 2 bases and J lost 7; bases outside the gene matches: 1. Germline V gene sequence: CDR1 SNHLY, CDR2 FYNNEI. The DNA of the CDR3 is TGTGCCAGCAGTGAATACAGGGGTGAAAAACTGTTTTTT. It yields the protein CASSEYRGEKLFF.

The chain uses TRBV6-5 and TRBJ1-1; D gene uncertain. Germline-derived CDR1 and CDR2 are MNHEY and SVGAGI. V was shortened by 7 bases and J by 4 bases, with 16 bases between the two germline ends. The CDR3 totals 14 residues. The CDR3 loop reads CASKSPYNPTEAFF. The CDR3 DNA reads as TGTGCCAGCAAGAGCCCATATAACCCCACTGAAGCTTTCTTT.

This clonotype occurred many times. The rearrangement links TRBV7-6 to TRBJ1-4, with 9 nucleotides matching TRBD1. Germline V gene sequence: CDR1 SGHVS, CDR2 FNYEAQ. The V and J ends lost 4 bases and 8 bases, in that order; junction bases with no gene match: 8. CDR3 length: 15 amino acids. CDR3 in amino acids: CASSSGTGIGEKLFF. CDR3 coding DNA: TGTGCCAGCAGCTCAGGGACAGGGATTGGAGAAAAACTGTTTTTT.

Ten or more counts support this clonotype. The chain couples TRBV5-1 to TRBJ2-2; 7 nucleotides agree with TRBD1. CDR1 and CDR2 (germline): SGHRS, YFSETQ. The CDR3 has 16 amino acids. V lost 4 bases and J lost 4; bases outside the gene matches: 10. DNA of the CDR3: TGCGCCAGCAGCCCCGAACCCCAGGGGGTCACCGGGGAGCTGTTTTTT. Protein sequence: CASSPEPQGVTGELFF.

V and J are TRBV2 and TRBJ2-7; perhaps TRBD2 as D (5 bases). Germline V lookup: CDR1 SNHLY, CDR2 FYNNEI. The CDR3 is 12 amino acids. V lost 6 bases, J lost 4 bases, and 10 bases lay in between. The CDR3 here is CASSAGGYEQYF. The CDR3 DNA reads TGTGCCAGCAGCGCGGGCGGGTACGAGCAGTACTTC.